A single sample gave rise to the 26 T cell receptor beta chains below, sequenced in a study of PD-1 blockade in classical Hodgkin lymphoma (dated by TCRdb to 2019 to 2021). The library was generated by the immunoSEQ multiplex PCR assay. The clones in this table, taken by TCRdb from immuneACCESS, are in-frame only. Not every clone is retained; where verified, under half of the shortfall comes from an unresolved V gene, and the cause of the rest is unknown. Counted in this sample were over 60,000 clones; roughly 93% of them appeared once. Roughly 2.6% of the sample goes to the ten largest clones. What this sample's time point label stands for: newly diagnosed, previously untreated cHL patient sample. Specimen: peripheral blood mononuclear cells (PBMCs). These receptors came from a human donor with classical Hodgkin lymphoma.

The chain has TRBV10-1 and TRBJ2-1; D might be TRBD2 (6 bases). Looked up from germline, CDR1 is WNHNN and CDR2 is SYGVQD (reference sequence). CDR3 size: 14 residues. The V end lost 0 bases, the J end lost 3 bases, and 6 bases lay between the germline ends. In nucleotides, the CDR3 is TGCGCCAGCAGTGAGTCGCGGGGCTACAATGAGCAGTTCTTC. Protein sequence: CASSESRGYNEQFF.

This chain connects TRBV2 to TRBJ1-2, with TRBD1 matching 8 bases. The CDR3 is 14 amino acids. Germline CDR1 and CDR2: SNHLY and FYNNEI. V dropped 5 bases and J dropped 0; count of bases not matched to a gene: 2. The CDR3, as DNA: TGTGCCAGCAGTTCACAGGGGGCTAACTATGGCTACACCTTC. This sequence encodes CASSSQGANYGYTF.

This clone was detected a few times. The CDR3 region is CASREGSNSPLHF. In DNA, the CDR3 is TGTGCCAGCAGGGAGGGGAGTAATTCACCCCTCCACTTT. The rearrangement links TRBV2 to TRBJ1-6; a possible D gene is TRBD1 (5 bases). The CDR3 contains 13 residues. Trimming took off 6 bases at V and 6 bases at J, with 9 bases between the two ends. Germline assignment: CDR1 SNHLY and CDR2 FYNNEI.

This chain uses TRBV28 with TRBJ1-2; D gene ambiguous. Per germline, CDR1 MDHEN and CDR2 SYDVKM. The CDR3 contains 12 residues. The germline V and J ends were trimmed by 5 bases and 4 bases, with 8 bases remaining between them. The CDR3 region has the DNA TGTGCCAGCAGTGAATTCGTCTATGGCTACACCTTC. Its translation is CASSEFVYGYTF.

The chain combines TRBV5-1 with TRBJ2-1; TRBD1 matches at 10 bases. The germline gives CDR1 SGHRS, CDR2 YFSETQ. The CDR3 has 13 amino acids. Trimming removed 4 bases from V and 7 bases from J; junction bases left unmatched: 2. DNA of the CDR3: TGCGCCAGCAGCGGACAGGGGGGGAATGAGCAGTTCTTC. The encoded protein is CASSGQGGNEQFF.

The V gene is TRBV7-2, the J gene TRBJ2-7; 10 bases are shared with TRBD2. Germline V CDR1 and CDR2: SGHTA, FQGNSA. V was pared by 1 base and J by 6 bases, with 6 bases of the junction left unmatched. The CDR3 sequence is 15 residues long. The CDR3 DNA reads TGTGCCAGCAGCTTAGGTCTAGCGGGGGCCATCGAGCAGTACTTC. Its protein is CASSLGLAGAIEQYF.

This chain connects TRBV5-6 to TRBJ1-6; D unresolved. Looked up from germline, CDR1 is SGHDT and CDR2 is YYEEEE. V shed 0 bases and J shed 6 bases, with 10 bases lying between them. The CDR3 contains 15 residues. The CDR3 nucleotides read TGTGCCAGCAGCTTGGAGGCAGGCGGTAATTCACCCCTCCACTTT. Protein: CASSLEAGGNSPLHF.

This rearrangement joins TRBV6-5 to TRBJ1-1; 9 positions agree with TRBD1. The CDR3 is 15 residues long. Trimming at V came to 4 bases and at J to 4 bases, leaving 7 bases not matched to a gene. Germline V gene data show CDR1 as MNHEY and CDR2 as SVGAGI. Here the CDR3 reads CASSWGQGDGTEAFF. The CDR3 DNA is TGTGCCAGCAGTTGGGGACAGGGTGACGGCACTGAAGCTTTCTTT.

The chain uses TRBV5-8 and TRBJ2-5, with a possible D match to TRBD2 (5 bases). Per germline, CDR1 SGHTS and CDR2 YDEGEE. The V end lost 3 bases, the J end lost 1 base, and 13 bases lay between the germline ends. The CDR3 covers 15 residues. This CDR3 reads CASSSGYTVQETQYF. The DNA for the CDR3 is TGTGCCAGCAGCTCGGGATACACGGTCCAAGAGACCCAGTACTTC.

This rearrangement joins TRBV4-1 to TRBJ2-4; D unclear. V dropped 1 base and J dropped 0 bases, with 7 bases sitting between them. This CDR3 contains 15 residues. CDR1 MGHRA and CDR2 YSYEKL come from the germline V gene. The CDR3 region is CASSQGTIAKNIQYF. DNA for the CDR3: TGCGCCAGCAGCCAAGGGACGATAGCCAAAAACATTCAGTACTTC.

The chain employs TRBV15 and TRBJ2-3; 8 positions agree with TRBD1. Losses at the gene ends were 5 bases for V and 1 base for J; bases not matched to a gene: 8. The germline V gene has CDR1 LNHNV and CDR2 YYDKDF (reference sequence). The CDR3 runs 16 residues. This CDR3 reads CATSSHPGQGTDTQYF. For the CDR3, the DNA is TGTGCCACCAGCTCGCATCCGGGACAGGGCACAGATACGCAGTATTTT.

This sequence joins TRBV2 and TRBJ2-3; no reliable D call. V was shortened by 7 bases and J by 8 bases, with 13 bases between the two germline ends. The CDR3 length is 12 residues. Looked up from germline, CDR1 is SNHLY and CDR2 is FYNNEI. CDR3 region: CASIFSLGTQYF. The DNA of the CDR3 is TGTGCCAGCATCTTCTCGCTCGGTACGCAGTATTTT. The entire variable domain, with the rest obtained from reference TRBV2 and TRBJ2-3, is as follows: EPEVTQTPSHQVTQMGQEVILRCVPISNHLYFYWYRQILGQKVEFLVSFYNNEISEKSEIFDDQFSVERPDGSNFTLKIRSTKLEDSAMYFCASIFSLGTQYFGPGTRLTVL.

The rearrangement links TRBV27 to TRBJ2-5; possibly TRBD1 or TRBD2 for D (5 bases each). V was clipped by 8 bases and J by 7 bases, with 17 bases between them. Germline V lookup: CDR1 MNHEY, CDR2 SMNVEV (reference sequence). The CDR3 runs 13 residues. The chain's CDR3 is CASSRGVGVTQYF. In DNA form, the CDR3 reads TGTGCCAGCTCCCGAGGGGTCGGGGTGACCCAGTACTTC.

DNA for the CDR3: TGCGCCAGCAGCGCGATGGGGGACAGGAACACCGGGGAGCTGTTTTTT. This sequence encodes CASSAMGDRNTGELFF. The rearrangement uses TRBV5-1 and TRBJ2-2; 7 nucleotides align to TRBD1. The V gene's germline CDR1 is SGHRS and CDR2 YFSETQ. This CDR3 is 16 amino acids long. V lost 4 bases and J lost 1; bases outside the gene matches: 7.

The V and J genes are TRBV11-2 and TRBJ1-5; D ambiguous. Germline values: CDR1 SGHAT, CDR2 FQNNGV. This CDR3 comprises 13 residues. V was trimmed by 2 bases and J by 5 bases, leaving 7 bases between them. The CDR3 reads CASSLRWDQPQHF. CDR3 coding DNA: TGTGCCAGCAGCTTAAGATGGGATCAGCCCCAGCATTTT.

Here the CDR3 reads CASSLGAGGRQPQHF. The CDR3, as DNA: TGTGCCAGCAGCTTGGGTGCAGGGGGCAGGCAGCCCCAGCATTTT. The gene calls are TRBV5-5 and TRBJ1-5; 8 bases align to TRBD1. The CDR3 totals 15 residues. Losses at the gene ends were 0 bases for V and 7 bases for J; bases not matched to a gene: 6. In germline, CDR1 is SGHKS, CDR2 YYEKEE (reference sequence).

The J gene is TRBJ2-7, the V gene TRBV19, with D hard to call. V lost 1 base and J lost 1, with 11 bases in between. The germline gives CDR1 LNHDA, CDR2 SQIVND (reference sequence). This CDR3 has 15 amino acids. CDR3 loop: CASSIVSGGSYEQYF. The CDR3 nucleotides read TGTGCCAGTAGTATAGTGAGTGGCGGTTCCTACGAGCAGTACTTC.

A single count supports this clone. The chain is built from TRBV29-1 and TRBJ2-1; 8 nucleotides align to TRBD2. The V segment lost 4 bases and the J segment 5 bases; nucleotides outside the gene matches: 7. CDR3 length: 14 residues. CDR1 and CDR2 (germline): SQVTM, ANQGSEA. This CDR3 is CSVAPSGPHNEQFF. As DNA, the CDR3 is TGCAGCGTTGCACCTAGCGGGCCTCACAATGAGCAGTTCTTC.

V usage is TRBV13 and J usage is TRBJ2-3; no definite D call. Per germline, CDR1 PRHDT and CDR2 FYEKMQ (reference sequence). V was pared by 0 bases and J by 2 bases, with 12 bases between. The CDR3 runs to 16 residues. The CDR3 DNA follows: TGTGCCAGCAGCTTAGGTTATTACGGGTCCACAGATACGCAGTATTTT. Translated: CASSLGYYGSTDTQYF. Variable domain in full (rest from reference TRBV13 and TRBJ2-3): AAGVIQSPRHLIKEKRETATLKCYPIPRHDTVYWYQQGPGQDPQFLISFYEKMQSDKGSIPDRFSAQQFSDYHSELNMSSLELGDSALYFCASSLGYYGSTDTQYFGPGTRLTVL.

The chain links TRBV9 to TRBJ2-1; no reliable D call. V was shortened by 0 bases and J by 6 bases, with 16 bases between the two germline ends. The CDR3 is 16 amino acids. Germline V CDR1 and CDR2: SGDLS, YYNGEE. For the CDR3, the DNA is TGTGCCAGCAGCGTAGCCGTATGGGCCACCCGCAATGAGCAGTTCTTC. Translating gives CASSVAVWATRNEQFF.

This sequence joins TRBV5-1 and TRBJ1-6; TRBD1 matches at 9 bases. V trimming: 3 bases; J trimming: 11 bases; junction bases outside the gene matches: 6. There are 14 residues in the CDR3. The germline gives CDR1 SGHRS, CDR2 YFSETQ. The CDR3 loop reads CASSSGQGGTPLHF. The CDR3 region has the DNA TGCGCCAGCAGCTCGGGACAGGGCGGGACACCCCTCCACTTT. Using reference TRBV5-1 and TRBJ1-6 for the parts outside the CDR3, the full variable domain is KAGVTQTPRYLIKTRGQQVTLSCSPISGHRSVSWYQQTPGQGLQFLFEYFSETQRNKGNFPGRFSGRQFSNSRSEMNVSTLELGDSALYLCASSSGQGGTPLHFGNGTRLTVT.

This clone was recorded only once. V is TRBV28 and J is TRBJ2-5, with D possibly being TRBD1 or TRBD2 (5 bases each). Germline values: CDR1 MDHEN, CDR2 SYDVKM. Trimming shortened V by 6 bases and J by 5 bases, and 16 bases separated the two germline ends. The CDR3 is 14 residues long. Here the CDR3 reads CASSLLGVWETQYF. The CDR3 DNA reads as TGTGCCAGCAGCTTGCTGGGGGTTTGGGAGACCCAGTACTTC.

The chain couples TRBV5-5 to TRBJ1-5, with unresolved D. From germline, CDR1 is SGHKS and CDR2 YYEKEE (reference sequence). The ends were cut back, 2 bases at V and 6 bases at J, with 12 bases in the middle. The CDR3 has 14 residues. DNA for the CDR3: TGTGCCAGCAGCTTCTTTCAGTTCGGTCAGCCCCAGCATTTT. It encodes CASSFFQFGQPQHF.

The chain employs TRBV29-1 and TRBJ2-2; no clear D. Looked up from germline, CDR1 is SQVTM and CDR2 is ANQGSEA. The ends were cut back, 8 bases at V and 3 bases at J, with 7 bases in the middle. The length of the CDR3 is 11 residues. CDR3 amino acids: CSTRDTGELFF. CDR3 coding DNA: TGCAGCACTCGGGACACCGGGGAGCTGTTTTTT.

The gene calls are TRBV5-1 and TRBJ2-1; 8 nucleotides match TRBD2. Germline CDR1 reads SGHRS; CDR2 reads YFSETQ. The CDR3 sequence is 13 residues long. Trimming removed 4 bases from V and 9 bases from J; junction bases left unmatched: 6. The chain's CDR3 is CASSGGLGGEQFF. DNA of the CDR3: TGCGCCAGCAGCGGGGGACTAGGCGGTGAGCAGTTCTTC.

Regarding this clone: One junction end does not reproduce the germline sequence, and a read error may be involved. This same CDR3 is encoded by further DNA sequences in the sample. The rearrangement uses TRBV19 and TRBJ2-7; 12 bases map to TRBD1. The CDR3 spans 16 residues. Per the germline V gene, CDR1 is LNHDA and CDR2 is SQIVND (reference sequence). The CDR3 nucleotides read TGCGCCAGTAGTACTAGGGACAGGGGGCGCCCCTACGAGCAGTACTTC. It specifies CASSTRDRGRPYEQYF.